The sequence of this T cell receptor (beta chain) was determined in a study of blood T cell repertoires in COVID-19. The wider study: PBMCs, B-cell-depleted T cells, or T cells provided the cDNA or gDNA that made up the material.

Clones were read by immunoSEQ multiplex PCR, and TCRdb kept only the in-frame ones, dropping some. This sample yields 100,000 to 120,000 clones, of which about four fifths are seen a single time; 30% to 45% belongs to the top ten. Deletions cut 1 base from V and 1 base from J, with 8 bases between. The CDR3 covers 14 residues. The germline gives CDR1 SGHRS, CDR2 YFSETQ. The source material was peripheral blood. The chain links TRBV5-1 to TRBJ2-5, with D hard to call. The sequence came from an elderly man with acute or convalescent COVID-19. The chain's CDR3 is CASSLKTAQETQYF. CDR3 nucleotide sequence: TGCGCCAGCAGCTTGAAAACAGCCCAAGAGACCCAGTACTTC. Supplemented by reference TRBV5-1 and TRBJ2-5, the full variable domain reads KAGVTQTPRYLIKTRGQQVTLSCSPISGHRSVSWYQQTPGQGLQFLFEYFSETQRNKGNFPGRFSGRQFSNSRSEMNVSTLELGDSALYLCASSLKTAQETQYFGPGTRLLVL.